A selection of T cell receptor beta chains follows, all from one sample in a study of cytomegalovirus exposure and HLA in healthy donors. Libraries were prepared by immunoSEQ multiplex PCR; TCRdb keeps only in-frame clonotypes and omits some of them. Seen here are 150,000 to 250,000 clones, 75% to 90% observed once, and the top ten hold 5.5% to 7.5%. The specimen sequenced was PBMCs. The receptors were gathered from a woman aged 45 to 65 in good health and CMV-seropositive. Each CDR3 is given with its conserved first and last residue. A D gene is named only where the DNA matches it firmly. Only some rows state a clone size, as once, few, many or a class for expanded clones.

>TRBJ1-6|TRBV28|.|.
CASSLAASGNSPLHF
TGTGCCAGCAGTTTAGCCGCCTCGGGGAATTCACCCCTCCACTTT
>TRBJ2-7|TRBV18|.|.
CASSPDGSYEQYF
TGTGCCAGCTCACCTGACGGGAGCTACGAGCAGTACTTC
>TRBJ2-1|TRBV27|few|TRBD1
CASSLYRGPDNEQFF
TGTGCCAGCAGTTTGTACAGGGGGCCGGACAATGAGCAGTTCTTC
>TRBJ2-7|TRBV7-8|.|TRBD2
CASSFRTSGSSLEKQYF
TGTGCCAGCAGCTTCCGGACTAGCGGGAGTTCCCTGGAAAAGCAGTACTTC
>TRBJ2-3|TRBV7-3|.|TRBD2
CASSLGLAGDTQYF
TGTGCCAGCAGCTTGGGACTAGCGGGGGATACGCAGTATTTT
>TRBJ1-5|TRBV18|.|.
CASSQGEDQPQHF
TGTGCCAGCTCACAAGGGGAGGATCAGCCCCAGCATTTT
>TRBJ1-4|TRBV19|.|.
CASTQQATNEKLFF
TGTGCCAGTACCCAACAGGCAACTAATGAAAAACTGTTTTTT
>TRBJ2-5|TRBV6-1|.|TRBD1
CASRAGGGETQYF
TGTGCCAGCAGAGCAGGGGGTGGAGAGACCCAGTACTTC
>TRBJ1-2|TRBV7-9|.|TRBD1
CASPEGAYGYTF
TGTGCCAGCCCAGAGGGGGCCTATGGCTACACCTTC
>TRBJ2-3|TRBV10-3|.|.
CAISDGPSTDTQYF
TGTGCCATCAGTGACGGTCCTAGCACAGATACGCAGTATTTT
>TRBJ1-2|TRBV5-4|.|TRBD1
CASSLGGQGFYGYTF
TGTGCCAGCAGCTTGGGGGGACAGGGCTTCTATGGCTACACCTTC
>TRBJ2-1|TRBV6-1|.|.
CASSASSDQGLDEQFF
TGTGCCAGCAGTGCTTCTAGCGATCAAGGGCTCGATGAGCAGTTCTTC
>TRBJ2-7|TRBV10-3|.|.
CAISESTGSGEQYF
TGTGCCATCAGTGAATCGACAGGATCTGGCGAGCAGTACTTC
>TRBJ1-3|TRBV28|.|.
CASSSGDTIYF
TGTGCCAGCAGTTCAGGGGACACCATATATTTT
>TRBJ2-7|TRBV19|.|.
CASSLGQGPYEQYF
TGTGCCAGTAGTCTCGGGCAGGGGCCCTACGAGCAGTACTTC
>TRBJ2-5|TRBV7-9|once|.
CSSSLGGGRGRQETQYF
TGTTCCAGCAGCTTAGGGGGGGGCAGGGGCCGGCAAGAGACCCAGTACTTC
>TRBJ2-1|TRBV7-9|.|TRBD2
CASSPMSSGGSGNEQFF
TGTGCCAGCAGCCCAATGTCCAGCGGGGGGTCCGGGAATGAGCAGTTCTTC
>TRBJ1-1|TRBV7-2|few|.
CASSPRGPGAVEAFF
TGTGCCAGCAGCCCGCGGGGCCCCGGAGCGGTTGAAGCTTTCTTT
>TRBJ1-1|TRBV5-6|.|.
CASSPRLSTEAFF
TGTGCCAGCAGCCCTAGGTTGAGCACTGAAGCTTTCTTT
>TRBJ1-4|TRBV7-2|few|.
CASSDGNEKLFF
TGTGCCAGCAGCGACGGGAATGAAAAACTGTTTTTT
>TRBJ2-3|TRBV19|.|.
CASSMGGTDTQYF
TGTGCCAGTAGTATGGGCGGCACAGATACGCAGTATTTT
>TRBJ2-7|TRBV5-1|.|.
CASSLDGGRAYEQYF
TGCGCCAGCAGCTTGGATGGTGGGAGAGCCTACGAGCAGTACTTC
>TRBJ2-3|TRBV29-1|.|.
CSVDDSYTDTQYF
TGCAGCGTTGATGACTCGTACACAGATACGCAGTATTTT
>TRBJ1-4|TRBV11-2|.|.
CASSLEGRKDEKLFF
TGTGCCAGCAGCTTAGAGGGGAGGAAGGATGAAAAACTGTTTTTT
>TRBJ1-4|TRBV29-1|.|TRBD1
CSVVRDRDEKLFF
TGCAGCGTTGTCAGAGACAGGGATGAAAAACTGTTTTTT
>TRBJ2-6|TRBV7-3|.|TRBD1
CASSSGQGLGGANVLTF
TGTGCCAGCAGCTCGGGACAGGGTTTGGGTGGGGCCAACGTCCTGACTTTC
>TRBJ1-4|TRBV5-6|.|TRBD1
CASSLQGVREKLFF
TGTGCCAGCAGCTTGCAGGGGGTAAGGGAAAAACTGTTTTTT
>TRBJ1-2|TRBV20-1|.|.
CSAQYGYTF
TGCAGTGCCCAATATGGCTACACCTTC
>TRBJ1-2|TRBV2|.|TRBD1
CATGTVYGYTF
TGTGCCACCGGGACAGTCTATGGCTACACCTTC
>TRBJ2-2|TRBV15|once|TRBD1
CATSGRDRVAGELFF
TGTGCCACCAGCGGCAGGGACAGGGTCGCCGGGGAGCTGTTTTTT
>TRBJ2-3|TRBV5-4|.|.
CASSSPLQKTDTQYF
TGTGCCAGCAGCTCCCCTCTGCAGAAGACAGATACGCAGTATTTT